This T cell receptor beta chain was recorded in a study of CD8+CD57+ T cells in acquired aplastic anemia. TCR beta VDJ combinations and CDR3 sequences were profiled from genomic DNA. TCRdb used MiXCR to reprocess the reads, holding one entry per CDR3 protein. This sample carries around 170,000 distinct CDR3 sequences, 55% to 75% of them seen once, and the ten largest clones take about 41%. At least ten counts were recorded for this clonotype. Its antigen is not identified. Points from the study as a whole: CD8+ Simpson's diversity showed no significant patient-control difference.

The TCR comes from a human donor in good health. The sample was sorted CD4+, CD8+, or CD8+CD57+ T cells (not recorded which) from PBMCs.

The CDR3: CSVSSGNTIYF. In nucleotides, the CDR3 is TGCAGCGTCTCCTCTGGAAACACCATATATTTT. The genes are TRBV29-1 and TRBJ1-3, with D hard to call. This CDR3 comprises 11 residues. Germline V lookup: CDR1 SQVTM, CDR2 ANQGSEA. V shed 6 bases and J shed 0 bases, with 3 bases lying between them. Looking up the rest from reference TRBV29-1 and TRBJ1-3 gives the full variable domain: SAVISQKPSRDICQRGTSLTIQCQVDSQVTMMFWYRQQPGQSLTLIATANQGSEATYESGFVIDKFPISRPNLTFSTLTVSNMSPEDSSIYLCSVSSGNTIYFGEGSWLTVV.